This T cell receptor (beta chain) derives from a study of blood T cell repertoires in COVID-19. About the research overall: Sample material is recorded as cDNA or gDNA derived from T cells, B-cell-depleted T cells, or PBMCs.

This CDR3 is 15 amino acids long. The V gene's germline CDR1 is KGHSH and CDR2 LQKENI. Trimming at V came to 3 bases and at J to 5 bases, leaving 6 bases not matched to a gene. Seattle's enrolled individuals joined amid active infection and were then monitored longitudinally. Methods used by the authors: Estimation of nucleated cell counts was performed using reference gene primer amplification. Libraries were prepared by immunoSEQ multiplex PCR; TCRdb keeps only in-frame clonotypes and omits some of them. The DNA was the basis for D and trimming; V, J and clone size are from that table. The data hold about 150,000 clones, with 75% to 85% observed a single time.

The chain couples TRBV18 to TRBJ1-2; 10 bases line up with TRBD1. This TCR came from a woman aged 60 to 75 with COVID-19, enrolled during active disease. Sequencing was done on a sample of peripheral blood. In DNA form, the CDR3 reads TGTGCCAGCTCACCCTCCTCGGGACAGGGGTATGGCTACACCTTC. The encoded protein is CASSPSSGQGYGYTF.